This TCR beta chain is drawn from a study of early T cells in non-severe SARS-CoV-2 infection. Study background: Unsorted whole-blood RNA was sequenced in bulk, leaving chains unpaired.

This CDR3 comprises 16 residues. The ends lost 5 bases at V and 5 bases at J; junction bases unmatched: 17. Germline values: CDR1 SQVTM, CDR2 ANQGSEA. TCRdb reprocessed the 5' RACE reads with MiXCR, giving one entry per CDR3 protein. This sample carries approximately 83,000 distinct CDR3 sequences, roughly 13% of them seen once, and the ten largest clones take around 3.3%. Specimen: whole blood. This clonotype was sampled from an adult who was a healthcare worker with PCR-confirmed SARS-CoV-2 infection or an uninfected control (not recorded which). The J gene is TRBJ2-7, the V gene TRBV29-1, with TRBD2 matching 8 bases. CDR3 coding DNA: TGCAGCGTTAAAGGACAGCCCAGCGGGAGCGAAGACGAGCAGTACTTC. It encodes CSVKGQPSGSEDEQYF.